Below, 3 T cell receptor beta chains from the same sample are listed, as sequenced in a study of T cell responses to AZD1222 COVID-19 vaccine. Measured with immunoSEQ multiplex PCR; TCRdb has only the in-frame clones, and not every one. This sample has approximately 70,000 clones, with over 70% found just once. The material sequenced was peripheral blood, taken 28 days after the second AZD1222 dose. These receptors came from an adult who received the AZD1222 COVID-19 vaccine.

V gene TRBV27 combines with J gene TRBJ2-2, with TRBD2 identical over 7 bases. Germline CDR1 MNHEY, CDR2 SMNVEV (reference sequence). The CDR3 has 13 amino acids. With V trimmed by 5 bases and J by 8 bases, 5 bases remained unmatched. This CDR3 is CASSLLASGELFF. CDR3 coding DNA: TGTGCCAGCAGTCTACTAGCGTCAGGGGAGCTGTTTTTT.

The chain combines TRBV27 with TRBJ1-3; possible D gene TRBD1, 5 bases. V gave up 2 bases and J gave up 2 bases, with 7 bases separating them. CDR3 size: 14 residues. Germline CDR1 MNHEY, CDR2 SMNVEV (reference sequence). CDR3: CASSLQGPGNTIYF. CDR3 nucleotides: TGTGCCAGCAGTTTACAGGGCCCTGGAAACACCATATATTTT.

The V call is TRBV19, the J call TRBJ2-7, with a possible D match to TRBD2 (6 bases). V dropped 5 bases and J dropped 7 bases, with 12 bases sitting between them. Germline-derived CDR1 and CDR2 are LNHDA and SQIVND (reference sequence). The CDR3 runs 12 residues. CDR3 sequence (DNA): TGTGCCAGTAGTGGGGAGGTCGGGGAGCAGTACTTC. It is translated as CASSGEVGEQYF. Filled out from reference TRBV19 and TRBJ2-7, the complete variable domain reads DGGITQSPKYLFRKEGQNVTLSCEQNLNHDAMYWYRQDPGQGLRLIYYSQIVNDFQKGDIAEGYSVSREKKESFPLTVTSAQKNPTAFYLCASSGEVGEQYFGPGTRLTVT.